This passage covers 13 T cell receptor beta chains from one sample sequenced in a study of technical replicates of blood from a handful of donors. Measured with immunoSEQ multiplex PCR; TCRdb has only the in-frame clones, and not every one. Here the sample spans 50,000 to 70,000 clones, about 94% being singletons. Sequencing used PBMCs. The source is a human donor in good health. Some clones in this sample may be carry-over from other donors' samples.

This clone was counted a single time. This chain links TRBV4-1 with TRBJ1-1, with D maybe TRBD1 (6 bases). Deletions cut 1 base from V and 6 bases from J, with 9 bases between. The CDR3 is 13 residues long. Looked up from germline, CDR1 is MGHRA and CDR2 is YSYEKL. CDR3 DNA sequence: TGCGCCAGCAGCCAAGTGAAGGGGGCTGAAGCTTTCTTT. Translated: CASSQVKGAEAFF.

The chain recombines TRBV9 with TRBJ2-2; weak D call: TRBD1 (6 bases). The V gene's germline CDR1 is SGDLS and CDR2 YYNGEE. Trimming took 5 bases from V and 2 from J, leaving 13 bases between them. The CDR3 covers 15 residues. CDR3 coding DNA: TGTGCCAGCAGGACCTCGGACAGAAACACCGGGGAGCTGTTTTTT. Its protein product is CASRTSDRNTGELFF. Complete variable domain (other parts from reference TRBV9 and TRBJ2-2): DSGVTQTPKHLITATGQRVTLRCSPRSGDLSVYWYQQSLDQGLQFLIQYYNGEERAKGNILERFSAQQFPDLHSELNLSSLELGDSALYFCASRTSDRNTGELFFGEGSRLTVL.

The genes are TRBV2 and TRBJ2-2; unclear D gene. The V gene's germline CDR1 is SNHLY and CDR2 FYNNEI. V was clipped by 8 bases and J by 12 bases, with 13 bases between them. The length of the CDR3 is 11 residues. CDR3 DNA: TGTGCCAGCGGAAGGAGCACTCAGCTGTTTTTT. Its translation is CASGRSTQLFF.

The chain couples TRBV15 to TRBJ2-7; no firm D call. Germline V gene lookup returns CDR1 LNHNV and CDR2 YYDKDF (reference sequence). The CDR3 has 15 amino acids. Trimming left V 5 bases short and J 0 bases short, with 14 bases between. CDR3 sequence: CATSRSPPGSYEQYF. In DNA, the CDR3 is TGTGCCACCAGCCGAAGTCCCCCAGGCTCCTACGAGCAGTACTTC.

This rearrangement joins TRBV9 to TRBJ2-7; D is perhaps TRBD2 (6 bases). Germline values: CDR1 SGDLS, CDR2 YYNGEE. This CDR3 is built from 14 residues. V was trimmed by 0 bases and J by 3 bases, leaving 10 bases between them. The CDR3 nucleotides are TGTGCCAGCAGCGTAGGGCAGGGAGGCTACGAGCAGTACTTC. It is translated as CASSVGQGGYEQYF.

The CDR3 sequence is CASSLAVASYEQYF. The CDR3 region has the DNA TGTGCCAGCAGCTTAGCGGTGGCATCCTACGAGCAGTACTTC. The chain is built from TRBV7-9 and TRBJ2-7, with D hard to call. CDR3 size: 14 residues. Trimming pared 0 bases from V and 1 base from J, leaving 7 bases between. CDR1 and CDR2 from the germline V gene are SEHNR and FQNEAQ (reference sequence).

The CDR3 reads CASSESGGNTGELFF. As DNA, the CDR3 is TGTGCCAGCAGCGAGAGCGGGGGGAACACCGGGGAGCTGTTTTTT. The chain links TRBV9 to TRBJ2-2; 8 bases fit TRBD2. Germline V CDR1 and CDR2: SGDLS, YYNGEE. Trimming took 3 bases from V and 1 from J; bases not matched to a gene: 2. The CDR3 has 15 residues.

V usage is TRBV7-6 and J usage is TRBJ2-1; 9 nucleotides align to TRBD1. CDR3 length: 16 amino acids. The germline gives CDR1 SGHVS, CDR2 FNYEAQ. Trimming cost V 5 bases and J 3 bases; bases outside gene matches: 8. The DNA of the CDR3 is TGTGCCAGCAGCCAAACCGGGACAGGGTACTACAATGAGCAGTTCTTC. Translating gives CASSQTGTGYYNEQFF.

This chain's CDR3 is CASSFALAGSEQFF. The CDR3 region has the DNA TGTGCCAGCAGTTTCGCCCTAGCGGGAAGTGAGCAGTTCTTC. J is TRBJ2-1 and V is TRBV27; 9 bases fit TRBD2. J was trimmed by 9 bases and V by 3 bases; bases with no gene match: 6. This CDR3 contains 14 residues. Germline CDR1 MNHEY, CDR2 SMNVEV (reference sequence).

The V call is TRBV9, the J call TRBJ1-4; 8 bases map to TRBD1. The J segment lost 7 bases and the V segment lost 4 bases, leaving 9 bases of the junction unmatched. This CDR3 spans 15 amino acids. Looked up from germline, CDR1 is SGDLS and CDR2 is YYNGEE. The DNA of the CDR3 is TGTGCCAGCAGCCCACAGACAGGGGCGAGTGAAAAACTGTTTTTT. Encoded protein: CASSPQTGASEKLFF.

The chain recombines TRBV25-1 with TRBJ2-1; tentative D call: TRBD1 (6 bases). The length of the CDR3 is 13 residues. The germline CDR1 and CDR2 sequences are MGHDK and SYGVNS. V was shortened by 5 bases and J by 5 bases, with 10 bases between the two germline ends. The CDR3 here is CASSPRQDNEQFF. CDR3 sequence (DNA): TGTGCCAGCAGTCCAAGACAGGACAATGAGCAGTTCTTC. Combining the CDR3 with reference TRBV25-1 and TRBJ2-1 gives the whole variable domain EADIYQTPRYLVIGTGKKITLECSQTMGHDKMYWYQQDPGMELHLIHYSYGVNSTEKGDLSSESTVSRIRTEHFPLTLESARPSHTSQYLCASSPRQDNEQFFGPGTRLTVL.

The chain is built from TRBV5-8 and TRBJ1-5, with 10 bases fitting TRBD1. The V gene end was trimmed by 4 bases and the J gene end by 7 bases; junction bases not matched to a gene: 8. CDR3 size: 15 residues. Germline CDR1 reads SGHTS; CDR2 reads YDEGEE. CDR3 sequence (DNA): TGTGCCAGCAGCCGGGACAGGGGAATGGGGCAGCCCCAGCATTTT. Translating gives CASSRDRGMGQPQHF.

The chain uses TRBV7-9 and TRBJ2-7, with D unclear. With 4 bases removed from V and 2 bases from J, the gap between germline ends came to 6 bases. CDR1 is SEHNR, CDR2 FQNEAQ, per germline (reference sequence). This CDR3 comprises 12 residues. The CDR3 coding sequence is TGTGCCAGCAGCTCGTTTACCTACGAGCAGTACTTC. Protein sequence: CASSSFTYEQYF.